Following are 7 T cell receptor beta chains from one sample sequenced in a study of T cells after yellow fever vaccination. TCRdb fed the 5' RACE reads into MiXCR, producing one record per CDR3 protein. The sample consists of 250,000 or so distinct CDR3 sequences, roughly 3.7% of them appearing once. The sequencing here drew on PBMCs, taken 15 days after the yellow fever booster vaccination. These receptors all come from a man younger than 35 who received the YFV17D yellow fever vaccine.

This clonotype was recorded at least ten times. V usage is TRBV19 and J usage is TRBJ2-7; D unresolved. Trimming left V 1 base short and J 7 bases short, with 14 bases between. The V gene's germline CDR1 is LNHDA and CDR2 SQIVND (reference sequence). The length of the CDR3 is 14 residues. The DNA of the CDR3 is TGTGCCAGTAGTATAGGGGAAAATCTACGAGAGCAGTACTTC. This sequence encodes CASSIGENLREQYF.

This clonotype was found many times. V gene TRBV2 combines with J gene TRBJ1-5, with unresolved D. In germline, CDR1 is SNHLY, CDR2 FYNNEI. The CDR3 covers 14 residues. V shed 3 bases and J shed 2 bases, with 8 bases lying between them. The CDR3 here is CASSEWAGNQPQHF. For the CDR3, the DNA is TGTGCCAGCAGTGAGTGGGCAGGCAATCAGCCCCAGCATTTT.

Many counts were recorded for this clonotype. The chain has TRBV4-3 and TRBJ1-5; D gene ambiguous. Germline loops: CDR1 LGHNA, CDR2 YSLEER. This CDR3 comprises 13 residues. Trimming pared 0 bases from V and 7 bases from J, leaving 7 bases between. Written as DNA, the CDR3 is TGCGCCAGCAGCCAAGATTACCACCAGCCCCAGCATTTT. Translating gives CASSQDYHQPQHF.

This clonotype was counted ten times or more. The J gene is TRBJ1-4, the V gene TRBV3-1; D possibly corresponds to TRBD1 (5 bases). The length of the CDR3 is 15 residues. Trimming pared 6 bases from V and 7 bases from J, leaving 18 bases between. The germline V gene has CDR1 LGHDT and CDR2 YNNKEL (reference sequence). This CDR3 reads CASREGTLHVEKLFF. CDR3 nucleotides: TGTGCCAGCAGAGAGGGGACTTTGCATGTTGAAAAACTGTTTTTT.

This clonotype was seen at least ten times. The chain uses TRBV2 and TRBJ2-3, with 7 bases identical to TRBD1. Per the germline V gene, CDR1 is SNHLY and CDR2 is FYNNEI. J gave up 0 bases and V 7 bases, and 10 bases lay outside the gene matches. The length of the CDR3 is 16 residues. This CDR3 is CASTFDRESSTDTQYF. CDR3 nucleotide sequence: TGTGCCAGCACGTTCGACAGGGAATCTAGCACAGATACGCAGTATTTT.

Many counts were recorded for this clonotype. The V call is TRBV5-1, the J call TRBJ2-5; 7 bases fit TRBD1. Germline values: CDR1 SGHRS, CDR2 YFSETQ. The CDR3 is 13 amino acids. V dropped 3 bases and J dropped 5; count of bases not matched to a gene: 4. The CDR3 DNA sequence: TGCGCCAGCAGCTCGACAGGGAAGGAGACCCAGTACTTC. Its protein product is CASSSTGKETQYF.

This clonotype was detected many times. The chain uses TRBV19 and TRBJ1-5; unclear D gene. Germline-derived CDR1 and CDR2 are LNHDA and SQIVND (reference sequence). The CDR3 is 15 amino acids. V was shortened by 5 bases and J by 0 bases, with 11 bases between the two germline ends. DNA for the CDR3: TGTGCCAGTAGTTGGTCCCTTTATAGCAATCAGCCCCAGCATTTT. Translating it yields CASSWSLYSNQPQHF.